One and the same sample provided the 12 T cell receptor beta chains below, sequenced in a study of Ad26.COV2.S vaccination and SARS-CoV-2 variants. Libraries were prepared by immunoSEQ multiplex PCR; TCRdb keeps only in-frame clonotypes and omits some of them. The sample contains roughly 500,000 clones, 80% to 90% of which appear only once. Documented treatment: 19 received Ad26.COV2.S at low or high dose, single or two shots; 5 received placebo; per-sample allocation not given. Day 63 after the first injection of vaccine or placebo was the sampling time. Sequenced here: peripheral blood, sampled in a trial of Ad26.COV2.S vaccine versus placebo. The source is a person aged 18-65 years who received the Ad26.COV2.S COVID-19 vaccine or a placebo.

The CDR3: CAGQRNGYTF. CDR3 sequence (DNA): TGTGCGGGACAGAGAAATGGCTACACCTTC. J is TRBJ1-2 and V is TRBV2; TRBD1 matches at 7 bases. The CDR3 totals 10 residues. Per germline, CDR1 SNHLY and CDR2 FYNNEI.

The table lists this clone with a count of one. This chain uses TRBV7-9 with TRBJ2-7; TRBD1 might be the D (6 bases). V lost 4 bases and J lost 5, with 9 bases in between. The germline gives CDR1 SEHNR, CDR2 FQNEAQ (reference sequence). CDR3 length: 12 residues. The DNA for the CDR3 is TGTGCCAGCAGCTCTCACAGGGACGAGCAGTACTTC. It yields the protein CASSSHRDEQYF.

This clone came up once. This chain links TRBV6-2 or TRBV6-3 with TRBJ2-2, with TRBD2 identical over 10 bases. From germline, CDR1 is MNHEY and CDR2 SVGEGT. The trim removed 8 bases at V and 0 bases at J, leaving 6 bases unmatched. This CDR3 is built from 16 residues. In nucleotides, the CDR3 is TGTGCCAGCGGCCAGACTAGCGGGTCGAACACCGGGGAGCTGTTTTTT. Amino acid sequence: CASGQTSGSNTGELFF.

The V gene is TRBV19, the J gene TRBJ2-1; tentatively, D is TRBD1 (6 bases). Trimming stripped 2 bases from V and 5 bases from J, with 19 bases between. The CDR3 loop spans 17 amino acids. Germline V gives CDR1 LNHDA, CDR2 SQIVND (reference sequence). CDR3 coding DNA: TGTGCCAGTAGTATACCCCCCGGGACAATTGGCCACAATGAGCAGTTCTTC. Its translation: CASSIPPGTIGHNEQFF.

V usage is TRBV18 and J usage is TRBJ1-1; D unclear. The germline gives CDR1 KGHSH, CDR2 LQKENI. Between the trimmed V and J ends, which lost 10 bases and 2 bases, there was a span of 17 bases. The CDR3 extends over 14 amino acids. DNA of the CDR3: TGTGCCACAAAACTACAGCAAGTTAACACTGAAGCTTTCTTT. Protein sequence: CATKLQQVNTEAFF.

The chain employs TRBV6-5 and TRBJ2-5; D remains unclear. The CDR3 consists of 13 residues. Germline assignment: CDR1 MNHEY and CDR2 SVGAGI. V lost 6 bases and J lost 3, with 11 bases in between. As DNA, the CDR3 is TGTGCCAGCAGGACACTGGTCGAAGAGACCCAGTACTTC. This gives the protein CASRTLVEETQYF.

In nucleotides, the CDR3 is TGTGCCATCTCCGCGGGCTCTGACTCTGGGGCCAACGTCCTGACTTTC. Its translation is CAISAGSDSGANVLTF. The chain joins TRBV10-3 to TRBJ2-6, with a weak D call TRBD2 (5 bases). V was pared by 8 bases and J by 0 bases, with 14 bases between. Germline values: CDR1 ENHRY, CDR2 SYGVKD. This CDR3 comprises 16 residues.

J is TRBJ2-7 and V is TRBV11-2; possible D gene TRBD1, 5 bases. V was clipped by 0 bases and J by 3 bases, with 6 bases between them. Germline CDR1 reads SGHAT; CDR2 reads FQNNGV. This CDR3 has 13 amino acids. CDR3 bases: TGTGCCAGCAGCTTAGAACAGGACTACGAGCAGTACTTC. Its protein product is CASSLEQDYEQYF.

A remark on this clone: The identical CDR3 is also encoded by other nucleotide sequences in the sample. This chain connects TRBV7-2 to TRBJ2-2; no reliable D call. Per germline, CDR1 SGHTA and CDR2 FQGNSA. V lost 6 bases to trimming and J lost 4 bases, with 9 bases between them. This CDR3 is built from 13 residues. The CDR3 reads CASSLLGTGELFF. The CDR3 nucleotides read TGTGCCAGCAGTCTATTGGGCACCGGGGAGCTGTTTTTT. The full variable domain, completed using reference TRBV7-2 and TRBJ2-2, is GAGVSQSPSNKVTEKGKDVELRCDPISGHTALYWYRQSLGQGLEFLIYFQGNSAPDKSGLPSDRFSAERTGGSVSTLTIQRTQQEDSAVYLCASSLLGTGELFFGEGSRLTVL.

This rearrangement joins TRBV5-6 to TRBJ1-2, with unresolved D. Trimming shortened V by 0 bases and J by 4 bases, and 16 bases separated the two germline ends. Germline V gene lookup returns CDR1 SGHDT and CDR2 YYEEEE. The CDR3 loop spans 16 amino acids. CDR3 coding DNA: TGTGCCAGCAGCTTGGCCCTTTTGGGCCCTACCTATGGCTACACCTTC. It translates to CASSLALLGPTYGYTF.

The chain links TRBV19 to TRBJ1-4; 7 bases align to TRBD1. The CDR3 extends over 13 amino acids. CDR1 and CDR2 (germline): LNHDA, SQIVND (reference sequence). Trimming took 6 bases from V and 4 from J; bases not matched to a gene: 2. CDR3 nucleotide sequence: TGTGCCAGTAGCGACAGGGATAATGAAAAACTGTTTTTT. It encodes CASSDRDNEKLFF.

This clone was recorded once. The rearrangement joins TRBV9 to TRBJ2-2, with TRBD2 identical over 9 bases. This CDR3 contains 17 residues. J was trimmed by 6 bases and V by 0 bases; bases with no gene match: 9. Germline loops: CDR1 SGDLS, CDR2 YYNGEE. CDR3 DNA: TGTGCCAGCAGCGTAGGGTGGGGTAGCGGGAGCTCCGGGGAGCTGTTTTTT. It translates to CASSVGWGSGSSGELFF. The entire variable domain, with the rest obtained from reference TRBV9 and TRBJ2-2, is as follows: DSGVTQTPKHLITATGQRVTLRCSPRSGDLSVYWYQQSLDQGLQFLIQYYNGEERAKGNILERFSAQQFPDLHSELNLSSLELGDSALYFCASSVGWGSGSSGELFFGEGSRLTVL.